Below, one T cell receptor beta chain is given with its context. The CDR3 extends over 13 amino acids. The ends were cut back, 5 bases at V and 6 bases at J, with 11 bases in the middle. Germline-derived CDR1 and CDR2 are SGDLS and YYNGEE. Method: immunoSEQ multiplex PCR; TCRdb's copy keeps in-frame clones and lacks some. Found here are around 130,000 clones, around 93% of them singletons; the top ten hold 8.5% to 10%. This sample was taken from a study of control samples from healthy donors and cancer patients. The chain combines TRBV9 with TRBJ2-2, with no clear D. The source is a young man in good health. Material for sequencing was blood. The chain's CDR3 is CASSDRVPGELFF. The CDR3 DNA follows: TGTGCCAGCAGTGATAGGGTCCCCGGGGAGCTGTTTTTT.